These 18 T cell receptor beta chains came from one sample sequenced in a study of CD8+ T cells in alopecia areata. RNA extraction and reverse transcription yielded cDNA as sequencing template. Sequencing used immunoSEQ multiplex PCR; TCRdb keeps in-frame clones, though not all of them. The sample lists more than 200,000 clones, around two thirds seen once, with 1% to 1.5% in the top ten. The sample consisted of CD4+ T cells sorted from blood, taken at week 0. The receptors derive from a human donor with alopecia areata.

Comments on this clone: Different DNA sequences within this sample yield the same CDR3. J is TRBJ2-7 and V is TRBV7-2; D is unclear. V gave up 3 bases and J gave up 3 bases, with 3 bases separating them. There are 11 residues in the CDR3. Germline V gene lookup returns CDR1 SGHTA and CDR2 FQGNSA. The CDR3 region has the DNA TGTGCCAGCAGCTTTCGCTACGAGCAGTACTTC. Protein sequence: CASSFRYEQYF.

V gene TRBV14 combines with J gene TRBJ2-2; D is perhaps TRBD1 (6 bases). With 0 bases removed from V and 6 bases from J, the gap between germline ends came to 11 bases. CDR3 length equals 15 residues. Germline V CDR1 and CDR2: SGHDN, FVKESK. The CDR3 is CASSQDTGWAGELFF. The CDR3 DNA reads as TGTGCCAGCAGCCAAGACACAGGGTGGGCCGGGGAGCTGTTTTTT.

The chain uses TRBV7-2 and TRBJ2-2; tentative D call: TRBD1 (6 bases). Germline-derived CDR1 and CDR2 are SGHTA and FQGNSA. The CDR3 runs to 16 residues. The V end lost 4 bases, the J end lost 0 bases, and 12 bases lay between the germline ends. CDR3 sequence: CASSSTKGANTGELFF. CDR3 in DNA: TGTGCCAGCAGCTCCACGAAGGGGGCGAACACCGGGGAGCTGTTTTTT.

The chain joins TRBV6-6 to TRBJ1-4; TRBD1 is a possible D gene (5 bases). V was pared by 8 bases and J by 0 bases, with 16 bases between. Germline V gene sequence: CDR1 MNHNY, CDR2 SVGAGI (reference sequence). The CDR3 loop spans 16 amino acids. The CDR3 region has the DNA TGTGCCAGCCAGATTTGGGGGGGACCAACTAATGAAAAACTGTTTTTT. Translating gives CASQIWGGPTNEKLFF.

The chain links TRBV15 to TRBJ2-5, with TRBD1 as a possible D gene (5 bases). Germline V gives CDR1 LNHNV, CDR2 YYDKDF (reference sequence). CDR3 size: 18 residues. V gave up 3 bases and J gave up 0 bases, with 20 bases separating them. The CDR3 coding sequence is TGTGCCACCAGCAGTGGCCCTTCCGGCAGGGCCAACCAAGAGACCCAGTACTTC. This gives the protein CATSSGPSGRANQETQYF.

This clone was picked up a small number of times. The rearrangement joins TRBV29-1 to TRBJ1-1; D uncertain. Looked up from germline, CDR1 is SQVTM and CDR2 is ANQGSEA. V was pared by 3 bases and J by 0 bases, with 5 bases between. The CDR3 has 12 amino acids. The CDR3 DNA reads TGCAGCGTTGACGTCCTGAACACTGAAGCTTTCTTT. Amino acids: CSVDVLNTEAFF.

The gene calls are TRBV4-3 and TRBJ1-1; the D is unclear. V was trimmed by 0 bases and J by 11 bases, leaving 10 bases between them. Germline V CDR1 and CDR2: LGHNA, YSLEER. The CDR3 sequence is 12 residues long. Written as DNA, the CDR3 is TGCGCCAGCAGCCAAGAAGCGACTCCGGCTTTCTTT. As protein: CASSQEATPAFF.

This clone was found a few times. In DNA form, the CDR3 reads TGCAGTGCCTGGGGGGCCGAGGCTTTCTTT. Amino acid sequence: CSAWGAEAFF. The chain employs TRBV20-1 and TRBJ1-1; a possible D gene is TRBD1 (6 bases). Trimming removed 6 bases at V and 11 bases at J, with 13 bases between. Germline values: CDR1 DFQATT, CDR2 SNEGSKA (reference sequence). CDR3 length: 10 residues.

In DNA form, the CDR3 reads TGTGCCAGCAAGAGAGGGACAGTTAACACCGGGGAGCTGTTTTTT. It encodes CASKRGTVNTGELFF. This chain joins TRBV2 and TRBJ2-2; 7 bases map to TRBD1. CDR3 size: 15 residues. Trimming at V came to 7 bases and at J to 2 bases, leaving 7 bases not matched to a gene. CDR1 and CDR2 (germline): SNHLY, FYNNEI.

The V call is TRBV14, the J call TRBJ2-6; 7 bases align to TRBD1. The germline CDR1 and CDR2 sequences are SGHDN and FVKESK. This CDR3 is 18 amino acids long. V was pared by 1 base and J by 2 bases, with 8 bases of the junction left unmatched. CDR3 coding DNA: TGTGCCAGCAGCCAAGCATTGGGCAGGGGGACTGGGGCCAACGTCCTGACTTTC. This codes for CASSQALGRGTGANVLTF.

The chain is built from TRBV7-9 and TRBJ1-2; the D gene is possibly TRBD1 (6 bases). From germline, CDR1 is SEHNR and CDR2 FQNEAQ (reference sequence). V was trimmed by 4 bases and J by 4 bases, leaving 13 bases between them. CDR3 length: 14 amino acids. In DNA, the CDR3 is TGTGCCAGCAGCTCCTCGACAGGATTCTATGGCTACACCTTC. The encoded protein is CASSSSTGFYGYTF.

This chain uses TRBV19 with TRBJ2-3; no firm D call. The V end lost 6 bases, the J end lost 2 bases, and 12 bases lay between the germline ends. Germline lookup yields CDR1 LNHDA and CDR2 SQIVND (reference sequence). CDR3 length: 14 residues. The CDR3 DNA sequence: TGTGCCAGTAGCAACGGAATCTACACAGATACGCAGTATTTT. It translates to CASSNGIYTDTQYF. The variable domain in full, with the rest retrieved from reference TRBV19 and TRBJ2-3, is DGGITQSPKYLFRKEGQNVTLSCEQNLNHDAMYWYRQDPGQGLRLIYYSQIVNDFQKGDIAEGYSVSREKKESFPLTVTSAQKNPTAFYLCASSNGIYTDTQYFGPGTRLTVL.

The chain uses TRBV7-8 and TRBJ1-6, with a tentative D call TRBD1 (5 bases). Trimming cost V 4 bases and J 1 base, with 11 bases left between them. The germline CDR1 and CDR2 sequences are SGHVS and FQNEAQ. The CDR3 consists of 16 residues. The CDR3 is CASSSARGSYNSPLHF. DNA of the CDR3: TGTGCCAGCAGCTCGGCACGGGGGTCCTATAATTCACCCCTCCACTTT.

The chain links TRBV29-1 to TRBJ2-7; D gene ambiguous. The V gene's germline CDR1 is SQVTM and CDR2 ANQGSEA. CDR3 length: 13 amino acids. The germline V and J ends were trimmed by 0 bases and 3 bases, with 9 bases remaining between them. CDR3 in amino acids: CSVEDPAVYEQYF. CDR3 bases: TGCAGCGTTGAAGATCCTGCAGTCTACGAGCAGTACTTC.

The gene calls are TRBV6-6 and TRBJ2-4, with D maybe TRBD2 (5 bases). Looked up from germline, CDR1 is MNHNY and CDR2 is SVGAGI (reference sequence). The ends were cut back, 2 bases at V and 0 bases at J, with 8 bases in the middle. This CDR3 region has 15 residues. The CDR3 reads CASSYGGLAKNIQYF. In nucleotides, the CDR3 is TGTGCCAGCAGTTACGGTGGACTAGCCAAAAACATTCAGTACTTC.

CDR3 DNA: TGTGCCAGTCGTGACGGGGGGCTCTACGAGCAGTACTTC. It translates to CASRDGGLYEQYF. J is TRBJ2-7 and V is TRBV2; possible D gene TRBD2, 7 bases. Per the germline V gene, CDR1 is SNHLY and CDR2 is FYNNEI. V lost 9 bases and J lost 3, with 15 bases in between. The CDR3 has 13 residues.

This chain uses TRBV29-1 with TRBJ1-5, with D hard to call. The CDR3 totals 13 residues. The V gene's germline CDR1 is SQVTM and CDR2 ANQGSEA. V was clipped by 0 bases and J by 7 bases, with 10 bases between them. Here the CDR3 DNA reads TGCAGCGTTGAAGAGCCCCGGGGACAGCCCCAGCATTTT. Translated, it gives CSVEEPRGQPQHF. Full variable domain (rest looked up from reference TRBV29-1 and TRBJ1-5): SAVISQKPSRDICQRGTSLTIQCQVDSQVTMMFWYRQQPGQSLTLIATANQGSEATYESGFVIDKFPISRPNLTFSTLTVSNMSPEDSSIYLCSVEEPRGQPQHFGDGTRLSIL.

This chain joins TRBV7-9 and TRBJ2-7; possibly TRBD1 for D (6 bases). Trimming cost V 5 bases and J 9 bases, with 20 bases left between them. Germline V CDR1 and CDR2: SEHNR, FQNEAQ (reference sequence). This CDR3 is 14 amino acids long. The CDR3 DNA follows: TGTGCCAGCAGCCTCCAATCGGACAGCACGGGGCAGTACTTC. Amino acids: CASSLQSDSTGQYF. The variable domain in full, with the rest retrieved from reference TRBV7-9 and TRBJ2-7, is DTGVSQNPRHKITKRGQNVTFRCDPISEHNRLYWYRQTLGQGPEFLTYFQNEAQLEKSRLLSDRFSAERPKGSFSTLEIQRTEQGDSAMYLCASSLQSDSTGQYFGPGTRLTVT.